This T cell receptor (beta chain) was profiled in a study of somatic mutations in cytotoxic T cells in rheumatoid arthritis. The study, taken as a whole, reports: Antigen targets of the expanded CD8+ clones remained unidentified. Age was associated with higher CD8+ clonality in rheumatoid arthritis patients, not in healthy controls. The clonality of CD8+ T cells was not significantly different between rheumatoid arthritis patients and age-matched healthy controls.

Under the authors' procedure: Seldom did patient CD8+ clones exceeding 1% match published virus-specific TCRB sequences. The table came from immunoSEQ multiplex PCR; TCRdb's copy has only in-frame clones and leaves some out. V, J and clone size were drawn from that table, and D and trimming were deduced from the DNA. In the table there are some 17,000 clones, 60% to 85% of which are singletons. The CDR3 sequence is 15 residues long. Between the trimmed V and J ends, which lost 1 base and 1 base, there was a span of 11 bases. Germline CDR1 SGHRS, CDR2 YFSETQ. Of note for this clone: The target antigen is unknown.

The rearrangement joins TRBV5-1 to TRBJ1-1; D unclear. The receptor's source is an adult with rheumatoid arthritis. Source material: CD8+ T cells sorted from blood. The CDR3 protein is CASSLYGVSNTEAFF. CDR3 DNA sequence: TGCGCCAGCAGCTTGTATGGGGTGTCGAACACTGAAGCTTTCTTT. The whole variable domain, filled in from reference TRBV5-1 and TRBJ1-1, reads KAGVTQTPRYLIKTRGQQVTLSCSPISGHRSVSWYQQTPGQGLQFLFEYFSETQRNKGNFPGRFSGRQFSNSRSEMNVSTLELGDSALYLCASSLYGVSNTEAFFGQGTRLTVV.